This T cell receptor (beta chain) was captured by sequencing in a study of cytomegalovirus exposure and HLA in healthy donors. Study-wide findings and caveats: In an earlier analysis, productive rearrangement rates for most beta V segments clustered near 87% or 30%. In a later analysis, parvovirus B19, influenza, CMV and Epstein-Barr virus appeared linked to several top co-occurrence clusters. Accurate prediction of most subjects' HLA-A and HLA-B alleles from TCR beta sequences was reported.

With respect to this clone: Its antigen is not known.

The CDR3 is made up of 11 amino acids. Germline CDR1 MNHEY, CDR2 SVGAGI. V was pared by 2 bases and J by 12 bases, with 8 bases between. The PCR employed 60 Vbeta primers together with 13 Jbeta primers. The table came from immunoSEQ multiplex PCR; TCRdb's copy has only in-frame clones and leaves some out. In total, the table holds over 120,000 clones. This chain uses TRBV6-5 with TRBJ2-1; possible D gene TRBD2, 5 bases. This clonotype was sampled from a male donor in good health and CMV-seronegative. The sample consisted of PBMCs. CDR3 coding DNA: TGTGCCAGCAGTTACCAGCGGTCGCAGTTCTTC. This encodes CASSYQRSQFF.